These 6 T cell receptor beta chains share one sample of origin, sequenced in a study of T-cell memory formation after mild COVID-19. TCRdb re-called the 5' RACE reads with MiXCR, one entry per CDR3 protein. The sample shows 250,000 to 350,000 distinct CDR3 sequences, less than 20% of them seen only once. Sequencing used PBMCs or a T cell subset sorted from them (not recorded which). The receptors derive from a man aged 18 to 35 who had mild COVID-19 (a few samples of this study predate the infection). Cell type and time point are not known.

The V call is TRBV5-1, the J call TRBJ1-1; 9 bases line up with TRBD1. CDR3 length: 14 amino acids. Unmatched junction bases numbered 2, after V lost 0 bases and J lost 5 bases. Germline assignment: CDR1 SGHRS and CDR2 YFSETQ. CDR3 sequence: CASSLGDRATEAFF. The CDR3 DNA sequence: TGCGCCAGCAGCTTGGGGGACAGGGCGACTGAAGCTTTCTTT.

This chain uses TRBV12-3 or TRBV12-4 with TRBJ1-1; D perhaps matches TRBD1 (5 bases). This CDR3 is 14 amino acids long. Trimming pared 6 bases from V and 9 bases from J, leaving 20 bases between. CDR3 DNA sequence: TGTGCCAGCAGCCCTGACCGCCGGGGGGAAAAAGCTTTCTTT. It specifies CASSPDRRGEKAFF.

In this sample, this clonotype turned up a few times. This sequence joins TRBV10-2 and TRBJ1-1; D is perhaps TRBD1 (5 bases). CDR1 is WSHSY, CDR2 SAAADI, per germline. V lost 3 bases, J lost 5 bases, and 13 bases lay in between. The CDR3 totals 14 residues. The CDR3 reads CASSDTGGFTEAFF. The CDR3 DNA is TGCGCCAGCAGTGATACAGGAGGGTTTACTGAAGCTTTCTTT.

This clonotype has more than one count but fewer than ten. The chain employs TRBV13 and TRBJ2-7; D unclear. Germline V lookup: CDR1 PRHDT, CDR2 FYEKMQ (reference sequence). This CDR3 has 12 amino acids. Trimming pared 2 bases from V and 5 bases from J, leaving 7 bases between. The CDR3 loop is CASSLLPDEQYF. In DNA, the CDR3 is TGTGCCAGCAGCTTACTTCCCGACGAGCAGTACTTC.

The chain carries TRBV7-6 and TRBJ1-1; possible D gene TRBD1, 6 bases. The V and J ends lost 5 bases and 5 bases respectively, with 21 bases between them. The CDR3 runs 16 residues. Germline lookup yields CDR1 SGHVS and CDR2 FNYEAQ. The CDR3 region is CASSLTRTGLGTEAFF. The CDR3 bases are TGTGCCAGCAGCCTTACCCGAACAGGGTTAGGTACTGAAGCTTTCTTT.

The CDR3 loop is CASSLRDSNSYEQYF. The DNA for the CDR3 is TGTGCCAGCAGCTTACGGGACAGCAACTCCTACGAGCAGTACTTC. The V call is TRBV5-6, the J call TRBJ2-7; the match to TRBD1 covers 7 bases. Germline V CDR1 and CDR2: SGHDT, YYEEEE. V lost 2 bases and J lost 0; bases outside the gene matches: 5. The CDR3 totals 15 residues.